The 22 T cell receptor beta chains listed next were all sequenced from one sample in a study of T cells in Graves' hyperthyroidism and ophthalmopathy. TCR beta CDR3 regions were amplified from RNA. The TCR CDR3 first-round RT-PCR relied on the HTBI primer set. One entry per CDR3 protein results from TCRdb running MiXCR on the multiplex PCR reads. Seen here are about 770,000 distinct CDR3 sequences, 15% to 20% observed once, and the top ten hold 16%. The sample consisted of blood. Receptors originate from a woman aged 50 to 60 with Graves' hyperthyroidism that later progressed to Graves' ophthalmopathy.

This clonotype has at least ten counts. The chain has TRBV3-1 and TRBJ1-4; TRBD1 might be the D (6 bases). Trimming removed 2 bases at V and 8 bases at J, with 12 bases between. The germline gives CDR1 LGHDT, CDR2 YNNKEL (reference sequence). There are 14 residues in the CDR3. The CDR3 DNA reads TGTGCCAGCAGCCAACGGGGGGCACGGGAAAAACTGTTTTTT. It is translated as CASSQRGAREKLFF.

This clonotype has a handful of counts. Being one base from a much bigger clone, this may be a read error. CDR3 sequence: CASSADRYNEQFF. The DNA for the CDR3 is TGTGCCAGCAGTGCCGACAGATACAATGAGCAGTTCTTC. The chain has TRBV27 and TRBJ2-1; D is perhaps TRBD1 (5 bases). The CDR3 has 13 residues. V was cut by 5 bases and J by 4 bases, with 9 bases left in between. CDR1 is MNHEY and CDR2 is SMNVEV in the germline V gene (reference sequence).

A few counts support this clonotype. The J gene is TRBJ2-1, the V gene TRBV19; D not resolved. The V and J ends lost 3 bases and 8 bases respectively, with 11 bases between them. The V gene's germline CDR1 is LNHDA and CDR2 SQIVND (reference sequence). The CDR3 is made up of 13 amino acids. The CDR3 region has the DNA TGTGCCAGTAGTATCAGTATTTTCTATGAGCAGTTCTTC. Protein product: CASSISIFYEQFF.

This clonotype was seen more than once but under ten times. V is TRBV12-3 or TRBV12-4 and J is TRBJ1-2; D might be TRBD1 (5 bases). The CDR3 length is 14 residues. Trimming left V 3 bases short and J 7 bases short, with 15 bases between. CDR3 DNA: TGTGCCAGCAGTTTGGGGCAGGCTGGCTCTGGCTACACCTTC. This codes for CASSLGQAGSGYTF.

The gene calls are TRBV7-6 and TRBJ2-3, with 7 bases matching TRBD1. CDR3 length: 14 amino acids. Looked up from germline, CDR1 is SGHVS and CDR2 is FNYEAQ. V lost 0 bases to trimming and J lost 6 bases; unmatched junction nucleotides: 3. CDR3 residues: CASSLAGGMDTQYF. The CDR3 bases are TGTGCCAGCAGCTTAGCAGGGGGCATGGATACGCAGTATTTT.

In this sample, this clonotype turned up a few times. This may arise from a read error, as a much more abundant clone is one base away. V and J are TRBV3-1 and TRBJ1-2; D is ambiguous. This CDR3 has 13 residues. CDR1 and CDR2 (germline): LGHDT, YNNKEL (reference sequence). CDR3 region: CAGSQDAVAGYTF. The CDR3 coding sequence is TGTGCCGGCAGCCAAGACGCGGTGGCGGGCTACACCTTC.

This clonotype was seen at least ten times. The chain couples TRBV5-5 to TRBJ2-1; TRBD1 agrees at 7 bases. The CDR3 consists of 14 residues. The germline gives CDR1 SGHKS, CDR2 YYEKEE (reference sequence). V lost 1 base, J lost 8 bases, and 6 bases stayed unmatched. The CDR3 is CASSLSKGADEQFF. In nucleotides, the CDR3 is TGTGCCAGCAGCTTGTCTAAGGGGGCGGATGAGCAGTTCTTC.

Ten or more counts support this clonotype. The V gene is TRBV20-1, the J gene TRBJ2-7; D may be TRBD1 or TRBD2 (5 bases each). V lost 6 bases, J lost 3 bases, and 24 bases lay in between. The germline gives CDR1 DFQATT, CDR2 SNEGSKA (reference sequence). CDR3 length: 16 amino acids. The CDR3 nucleotides are TGCAGTGCAACATACTATGGGGGACGCTTAGACTACGAGCAGTACTTC. Protein product: CSATYYGGRLDYEQYF.

This clonotype was seen many times. This chain uses TRBV12-3 or TRBV12-4 with TRBJ2-3, with TRBD2 identical over 11 bases. CDR3 length: 17 residues. V lost 5 bases and J lost 6; bases outside the gene matches: 13. The CDR3 reads CASSLKTSGVGSDTQYF. The CDR3 nucleotides read TGTGCCAGCAGTCTCAAGACTAGCGGGGTGGGTTCCGATACGCAGTATTTT.

The table lists this clonotype with a few counts. V and J are TRBV11-2 and TRBJ2-7; maybe TRBD2 (6 bases). The V end was cut by 5 bases, the J end by 4 bases, with 18 bases between. The CDR3 runs to 15 residues. Germline CDR1 SGHAT, CDR2 FQNNGV. The chain's CDR3 is CASSPGWGEGYEQYF. In DNA, the CDR3 is TGTGCCAGCAGCCCTGGTTGGGGGGAAGGGTACGAGCAGTACTTC.

The V and J genes are TRBV6-2 or TRBV6-3 and TRBJ2-7; perhaps TRBD1 as D (5 bases). From germline, CDR1 is MNHEY and CDR2 SVGEGT. The CDR3 runs to 14 residues. The ends were cut back, 2 bases at V and 3 bases at J, with 11 bases in the middle. Written as DNA, the CDR3 is TGTGCCAGCAGTTACGGCGGACAAATCTACGAGCAGTACTTC. This encodes CASSYGGQIYEQYF.

This clonotype was seen more than once but under ten times. This rearrangement joins TRBV10-3 to TRBJ1-2, with D perhaps TRBD1 (6 bases). Germline CDR1 and CDR2: ENHRY and SYGVKD. The CDR3 consists of 13 residues. V was clipped by 6 bases and J by 4 bases, with 12 bases between them. CDR3 coding DNA: TGTGCCATCAGGGTGGACAGCCTCTATGGCTACACCTTC. Amino acids: CAIRVDSLYGYTF.

This clonotype came up many times. V is TRBV11-3 and J is TRBJ1-1, with D possibly being TRBD1 (5 bases). This CDR3 contains 13 residues. Germline CDR1 SGHNT, CDR2 YENEEA. V was shortened by 0 bases and J by 8 bases, with 10 bases between the two germline ends. The CDR3 here is CASSLERGREAFF. The CDR3 DNA reads TGTGCCAGCAGCTTAGAACGGGGCAGGGAAGCTTTCTTT.

V usage is TRBV15 and J usage is TRBJ2-2; D uncertain. V dropped 0 bases and J dropped 1 base, with 9 bases sitting between them. The germline CDR1 and CDR2 sequences are LNHNV and YYDKDF (reference sequence). The CDR3 totals 16 residues. The CDR3 here is CATSRETPWNTGELFF. The CDR3 DNA is TGTGCCACCAGCAGAGAGACCCCATGGAACACCGGGGAGCTGTTTTTT.

Worth noting for this clonotype: A much larger clone lies one base from this, so it may be a read error. This chain joins TRBV3-1 and TRBJ1-4; 7 nucleotides agree with TRBD1. The CDR3 is 15 residues long. V lost 4 bases to trimming and J lost 4 bases; unmatched junction nucleotides: 6. Per the germline V gene, CDR1 is LGHDT and CDR2 is YNNKEL (reference sequence). CDR3 bases: TGTGCCAGCAGCCCCCGACAGGGCTATAATGAAAAACTGTTTTTT. It codes for CASSPRQGYNEKLFF.

The gene calls are TRBV2 and TRBJ1-1; no clear D. Germline CDR1 is SNHLY and CDR2 is FYNNEI. The germline V and J ends were trimmed by 7 bases and 0 bases, with 9 bases remaining between them. The CDR3 is 13 amino acids. Here the CDR3 DNA reads TGTGCCAGCACGGCGGGGTTGAACACTGAAGCTTTCTTT. The encoded protein is CASTAGLNTEAFF.

The sample holds a few counts of this clonotype. The chain combines TRBV6-1 with TRBJ1-5, with TRBD1 as a possible D gene (6 bases). This CDR3 comprises 14 residues. Trimming left V 1 base short and J 11 bases short, with 15 bases between. The germline V gene encodes CDR1 MNHNS and CDR2 SASEGT. The CDR3 coding sequence is TGTGCCAGCAGTGAAGAAGGGGGGTTGGGGGCCCAGCATTTT. It codes for CASSEEGGLGAQHF.

This clonotype came up many times. The DNA for the CDR3 is TGTGCCAGCAACGAAGGAGGGGCTGTGTCACCCCTCCACTTT. Residues: CASNEGGAVSPLHF. The V call is TRBV6-2 or TRBV6-3, the J call TRBJ1-6; D perhaps matches TRBD1 (5 bases). This CDR3 spans 14 amino acids. Trimming pared 7 bases from V and 10 bases from J, leaving 17 bases between. Germline V gene sequence: CDR1 MNHEY, CDR2 SVGEGT.

This clonotype occurred a few times. The V gene is TRBV15, the J gene TRBJ1-2, with D possibly being TRBD1 (5 bases). Trimming cost V 1 base and J 3 bases, with 9 bases left between them. CDR1 LNHNV and CDR2 YYDKDF come from the germline V gene (reference sequence). This CDR3 has 14 residues. The CDR3 reads CATSRGTGYYGYTF. The CDR3 DNA is TGTGCCACCAGCAGAGGCACAGGATACTATGGCTACACCTTC.

There are a few counts of this clonotype. The V and J genes are TRBV6-1 and TRBJ2-1; tentative D call: TRBD2 (7 bases). The CDR3 sequence is 14 residues long. Trimming removed 8 bases from V and 5 bases from J, with 16 bases in between. CDR1 is MNHNS, CDR2 SASEGT, per germline. The CDR3 nucleotides read TGTGCCAGCGGGGGGGGCAATCTGGACAATGAGCAGTTCTTC. Protein: CASGGGNLDNEQFF.

This clonotype occurred a few times. The rearrangement links TRBV3-1 to TRBJ2-5, with no clear D. The CDR3 contains 13 residues. Trimming pared 1 base from V and 5 bases from J, leaving 8 bases between. In germline, CDR1 is LGHDT, CDR2 YNNKEL (reference sequence). The DNA for the CDR3 is TGTGCCAGCAGCCAAGGACAATTCGAGACCCAGTACTTC. Its translation is CASSQGQFETQYF.

A few counts support this clonotype. J is TRBJ1-5 and V is TRBV18; D is uncertain. Germline CDR1 KGHSH, CDR2 LQKENI. The V end lost 0 bases, the J end lost 5 bases, and 8 bases lay between the germline ends. The CDR3 runs 14 residues. The CDR3 DNA is TGTGCCAGCTCACCACCAGTGGGATATCAGCCCCAGCATTTT. This translates into CASSPPVGYQPQHF.